This T cell receptor beta chain was obtained from a study of PD-1 blockade in mismatch repair-deficient tumors. Time point described: approximately 11-day in vitro stimulation with candidate neoantigen peptide 4. All patients were mismatch repair deficient, assessed by either PCR or immunohistochemistry. The TCR-sequenced patients were a few responders to pembrolizumab. Each of over five ELISpot-reactive candidate peptides was used for roughly 11-day stimulation. Assay: immunoSEQ multiplex PCR; the TCRdb copy retains only in-frame clones and omits some. The repertoire has more than 11,000 clones, 80% to 90% of them found once; the top ten carry 20% to 25%. Trimming took 5 bases from V and 5 from J, leaving 22 bases between them. There are 18 residues in the CDR3. Germline CDR1 reads SGHVS; CDR2 reads FQNEAQ. Points on this clone: Its antigen is undetermined.

This TCR derives from an adult with mismatch repair-deficient cancer. The chain couples TRBV7-8 to TRBJ2-6; D ambiguous. The material sequenced was cells cultured in vitro, taken from a patient treated with pembrolizumab. Written as DNA, the CDR3 is TGTGCCAGCAGCGGTCATTGGTACCCACAAAGTCGGGCCAACGTCCTGACTTTC. This codes for CASSGHWYPQSRANVLTF.